What follows are 25 T cell receptor beta chains derived from one specimen sequenced in a study of T cells expressing NK-cell markers. TCRdb reprocessed the 5' RACE reads and stores each CDR3 protein as one record, lacking DNA. The sample shows 450,000 to 600,000 distinct CDR3 sequences, and 3% to 4.5% sits with its ten largest clones. Sequenced material: blood T cells: a sorted CD56 or NKG2C T cell subset, CD4+ or CD8+ T cells, or bulk PBMC T cells (not recorded which). The receptors originated from a man between 18 and 35 years old in good health.

The rearrangement links TRBV20-1 to TRBJ2-1; TCRdb selects TRBD2, and the lack of DNA leaves this call unchecked. CDR1 and CDR2 from the germline V gene are DFQATT and SNEGSKA (reference sequence). The CDR3 loop spans 18 amino acids. The CDR3 reads CSAPRTSGSDYSYNEQFF.

The rearrangement links TRBV18 to TRBJ2-3; as DNA is missing, the TRBD2 call by TCRdb cannot be tested. The CDR3 extends over 16 amino acids. From germline, CDR1 is KGHSH and CDR2 LQKENI. CDR3 loop: CASSPELAGSSDTQYF.

The V and J genes are TRBV29-1 and TRBJ2-1; as DNA is missing, the TRBD1 call by TCRdb cannot be tested. Germline CDR1 reads SQVTM; CDR2 reads ANQGSEA. The CDR3 contains 14 residues. The CDR3 loop reads CSVNNLDSYNEQFF.

The V call is TRBV7-9, the J call TRBJ2-7; without DNA, the TCRdb call of TRBD2 cannot be checked. This CDR3 is 14 amino acids long. Germline V gene data show CDR1 as SEHNR and CDR2 as FQNEAQ (reference sequence). The CDR3 reads CASSYTSAPYEQYF.

The chain is built from TRBV12-3 or TRBV12-4 and TRBJ2-5; TCRdb's D call, TRBD2, is unchecked because there is no DNA. This CDR3 is 15 amino acids long. CDR3 sequence reads: CASSFGGFGQETQYF.

The chain is built from TRBV5-1 and TRBJ2-3; the TCRdb call, TRBD1, lacks DNA for checking. CDR1 is SGHRS, CDR2 YFSETQ, per germline. The CDR3 contains 15 residues. The CDR3: CASSLAGARQDTQYF.

This chain uses TRBV29-1 with TRBJ2-3; TCRdb gives TRBD1 as the D gene, but with no DNA this cannot be confirmed. In germline, CDR1 is SQVTM, CDR2 ANQGSEA. The CDR3 is 13 amino acids. CDR3 amino acids: CRWGSRSTDTQYF.

The chain joins TRBV13 to TRBJ2-5. Germline assignment: CDR1 PRHDT and CDR2 FYEKMQ (reference sequence). The CDR3 consists of 14 residues. This CDR3 reads CASSHVAFQETQYF.

The CDR3 region is CASSFSTGGAGDTEAFF. The V gene is TRBV12-3 or TRBV12-4, the J gene TRBJ1-1; the TCRdb D gene call, TRBD1, has no DNA to confirm it. This CDR3 comprises 17 residues.

V and J are TRBV20-1 and TRBJ2-3; the TCRdb call, TRBD2, lacks DNA for checking. CDR3 length: 14 amino acids. The germline V gene encodes CDR1 DFQATT and CDR2 SNEGSKA (reference sequence). CDR3 residues: CSTCVSGREDTQYF.

The chain links TRBV12-3 or TRBV12-4 to TRBJ2-1; TCRdb returns TRBD2, unconfirmable since there is no DNA. The CDR3 totals 18 residues. The CDR3 protein is CASSLAVGLAGQYNEQFF.

The J gene is TRBJ2-7, the V gene TRBV12-3 or TRBV12-4; TCRdb selects TRBD2, and the lack of DNA leaves this call unchecked. The CDR3 sequence is 17 residues long. The CDR3 here is CASTPLGLAAHSYEQYF.

The V gene is TRBV20-1, the J gene TRBJ2-7; TCRdb gives TRBD2 as the D gene, but with no DNA this cannot be confirmed. CDR1 and CDR2 from the germline V gene are DFQATT and SNEGSKA (reference sequence). This CDR3 has 14 amino acids. The CDR3 sequence: CSAREVAGSYEQYF.

V gene TRBV12-3 or TRBV12-4 combines with J gene TRBJ1-2; TCRdb selects TRBD1, and the lack of DNA leaves this call unchecked. The CDR3 totals 13 residues. This CDR3 reads CASSHGGANGYTF.

The chain uses TRBV12-3 or TRBV12-4 and TRBJ2-1. The CDR3 extends over 15 amino acids. The CDR3 here is CASTLAGVSSNEQFF.

J is TRBJ2-2 and V is TRBV6-1; TCRdb outputs TRBD1, but without DNA this stays unchecked. Germline assignment: CDR1 MNHNS and CDR2 SASEGT. This CDR3 comprises 15 residues. CDR3 residues: CASRGWARGSLELFF.

The J gene is TRBJ1-4, the V gene TRBV12-3 or TRBV12-4; with no DNA, the TCRdb D assignment of TRBD1 cannot be verified. This CDR3 is 14 amino acids long. The CDR3 loop is CASSSTVPREKLFF.

The chain carries TRBV6-1 and TRBJ1-2. Germline V lookup: CDR1 MNHNS, CDR2 SASEGT. The CDR3 length is 11 residues. The CDR3 reads CASTQAYGYTF.

This chain links TRBV7-7 with TRBJ2-5. Germline CDR1 is SSHAT and CDR2 is FNYEAQ (reference sequence). This CDR3 is 13 amino acids long. CDR3: CASSLASRETQYF.

The chain employs TRBV4-3 and TRBJ2-2; as DNA is missing, the TRBD1 call by TCRdb cannot be tested. The length of the CDR3 is 18 residues. The V gene's germline CDR1 is LGHNA and CDR2 YSLEER. This chain's CDR3 is CASSQGKTVVKNTGELFF.

The chain employs TRBV2 and TRBJ2-2. Germline V gene sequence: CDR1 SNHLY, CDR2 FYNNEI. The CDR3 contains 13 residues. CDR3 loop: CASSEGSNLQLFF.

The V gene is TRBV24-1, the J gene TRBJ2-1; without DNA, the TCRdb call of TRBD2 cannot be checked. This CDR3 spans 15 amino acids. Germline V gene lookup returns CDR1 KGHDR and CDR2 SFDVKD. The CDR3 sequence: CATSDFGTKLDEQFF.

The chain combines TRBV7-2 with TRBJ1-3; without DNA, the TCRdb call of TRBD1 cannot be checked. CDR1 is SGHTA, CDR2 FQGNSA, per germline. The CDR3 is 14 amino acids. The CDR3 is CASSLSRGGNTIYF.

This chain connects TRBV4-2 to TRBJ2-1; TCRdb selects TRBD1, and the lack of DNA leaves this call unchecked. The CDR3 is 16 amino acids. The germline gives CDR1 LGHNA, CDR2 YNFKEQ. The CDR3 here is CASSRERRQGVNEQFF.

The genes are TRBV9 and TRBJ2-1; TCRdb picks TRBD1, but there is no DNA to check that call. Germline V gene lookup returns CDR1 SGDLS and CDR2 YYNGEE. The CDR3 has 14 residues. The CDR3 loop reads CASSVGGRDSEQFF.